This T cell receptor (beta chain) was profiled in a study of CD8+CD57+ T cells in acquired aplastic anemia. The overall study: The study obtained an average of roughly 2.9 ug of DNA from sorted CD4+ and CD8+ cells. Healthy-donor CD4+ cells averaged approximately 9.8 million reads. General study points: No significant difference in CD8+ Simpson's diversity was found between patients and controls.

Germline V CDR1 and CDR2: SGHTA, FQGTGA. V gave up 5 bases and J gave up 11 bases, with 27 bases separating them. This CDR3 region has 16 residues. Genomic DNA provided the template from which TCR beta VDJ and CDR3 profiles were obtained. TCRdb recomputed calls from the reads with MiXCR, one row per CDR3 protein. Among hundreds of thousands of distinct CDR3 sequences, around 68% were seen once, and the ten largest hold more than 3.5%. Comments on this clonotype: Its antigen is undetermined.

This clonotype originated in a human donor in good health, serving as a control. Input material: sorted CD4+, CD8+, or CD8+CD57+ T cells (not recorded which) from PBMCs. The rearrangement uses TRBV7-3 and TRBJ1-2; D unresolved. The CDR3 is CASSLRENLYNEQYTF. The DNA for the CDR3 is TGTGCCAGCAGCCTCCGGGAAAACCTCTACAATGAGCAGTACACCTTC.